This record concerns one T cell receptor beta chain sequence. The PCR had 60 Vbeta and 13 Jbeta primers. The assay was immunoSEQ multiplex PCR, and TCRdb's table has in-frame clones only and misses some. The sample lists under 200,000 clones, 86% occurring once. This sample was taken from a study of cytomegalovirus exposure and HLA in healthy donors. V shed 5 bases and J shed 5 bases, with 15 bases lying between them. This CDR3 has 14 residues. In germline, CDR1 is MNHNS, CDR2 SASEGT. Sequencing was done on a sample of PBMCs. The receptor comes from a woman aged 18-29 years in good health and CMV-seronegative. This chain uses TRBV6-1 with TRBJ1-1; D uncertain. The CDR3 is CASSSAGFGTEAFF. DNA for the CDR3: TGTGCCAGCAGTTCGGCGGGGTTCGGGACTGAAGCTTTCTTT.